The entry below describes one TCR beta chain. This record comes from a study of blood T cell repertoires in COVID-19. V dropped 1 base and J dropped 1; count of bases not matched to a gene: 8. CDR3 size: 18 residues. In germline, CDR1 is LNHNV, CDR2 YYDKDF (reference sequence). Original processing methods: Reference gene primer amplification in the assay estimated nucleated cell counts. Method: immunoSEQ multiplex PCR; TCRdb's copy keeps in-frame clones and lacks some. Clone size and V and J calls were adopted from that table, with D and trimming inferred from the DNA. Of roughly 250,000 clones in the sample, just over 90% are singletons; the top ten hold 1.5% to 2%.

The specimen sequenced was PBMCs or T cells enriched from blood (not recorded which). This chain connects TRBV15 to TRBJ2-1; 9 positions match TRBD1. This receptor was taken from a woman aged 18 to 35 who had recovered from COVID-19. DNA for the CDR3: TGTGCCACCAGCAGAGGTCTTGCGGGACAGGGTTCCTACAATGAGCAGTTCTTC. Amino acids: CATSRGLAGQGSYNEQFF.